This T cell receptor (beta chain) is from a study of T-cell reconstitution after alpha-beta-depleted transplantation in children. This clonotype occurred many times. Its specificity is unknown. Unique molecular identifiers were used in preparing the TCRbeta library. TCRdb passed the PCR reads through MiXCR, listing each CDR3 protein once. The sample includes hundreds of thousands of distinct CDR3 sequences, 10% to 13% of them seen just once. The CDR3 contains 14 residues. The junction had 5 bases not matched to a gene; V was cut back by 3 bases and J by 7 bases. The germline V gene encodes CDR1 SGHRS and CDR2 YFSETQ. Whole-study findings and limits: Reported findings indicate that, about two months after transplant, alpha-beta T cells came from several hundred expanded clones, which were derived from non-depleted graft cells. From newly produced T cells came most of the T-cell counts and diversity one year after transplant. Recipient T cells and thymic progenitors that survived were the source of the high TCRbeta diversity seen at day 60 in some patients.

This TCR came from a child aged 2-15 years with inherited bone marrow failure, due to receive a stem cell transplant. The sequences come from PBMCs, collected before TCRalphabeta/CD19-depleted stem cell transplant. This chain joins TRBV5-1 and TRBJ2-1; 9 bases agree with TRBD1. This CDR3 is CASSSQGAGNEQFF. The DNA for the CDR3 is TGCGCCAGCAGCTCACAGGGGGCGGGTAATGAGCAGTTCTTC.